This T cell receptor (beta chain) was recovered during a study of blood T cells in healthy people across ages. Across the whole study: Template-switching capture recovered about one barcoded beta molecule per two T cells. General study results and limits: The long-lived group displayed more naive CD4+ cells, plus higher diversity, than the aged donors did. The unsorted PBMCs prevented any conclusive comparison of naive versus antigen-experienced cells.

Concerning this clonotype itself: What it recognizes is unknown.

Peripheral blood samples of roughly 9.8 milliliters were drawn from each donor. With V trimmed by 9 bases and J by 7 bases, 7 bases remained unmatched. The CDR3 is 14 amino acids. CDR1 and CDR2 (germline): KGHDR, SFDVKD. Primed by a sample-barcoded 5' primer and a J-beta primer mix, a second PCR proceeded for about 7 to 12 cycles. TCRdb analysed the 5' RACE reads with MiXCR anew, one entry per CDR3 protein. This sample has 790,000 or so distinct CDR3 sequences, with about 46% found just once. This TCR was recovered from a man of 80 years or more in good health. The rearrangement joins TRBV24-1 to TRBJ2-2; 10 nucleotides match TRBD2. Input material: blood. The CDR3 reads CATETGTSVGELFF. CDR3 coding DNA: TGTGCCACCGAAACCGGGACTAGCGTCGGGGAGCTGTTTTTT.